This T cell receptor (beta chain) was identified in a study of blood T cell repertoires in COVID-19. The germline gives CDR1 SGHNT, CDR2 YYREEE (reference sequence). Losses at the gene ends were 4 bases for V and 6 bases for J; bases not matched to a gene: 8. The CDR3 has 14 amino acids. The data were produced by immunoSEQ multiplex PCR, yet TCRdb's version contains in-frame clones alone and is incomplete. The profile shows some 69,000 clones, roughly 73% of them singletons. The sample consisted of peripheral blood. This chain joins TRBV5-4 and TRBJ2-3; 7 bases are a match to TRBD1. This receptor was identified in a human donor in a cohort sampled during active COVID-19. As DNA, the CDR3 is TGTGCCAGCAGCGCCCGAGGGGGCTTGGATACGCAGTATTTT. Protein: CASSARGGLDTQYF.